This T cell receptor (beta chain) originates from a study of siplizumab effects on memory and regulatory T cells. Study-wide findings and caveats: Significant reduction of alloreactive sequences traceable to unstimulated CD4+ memory cells was observed with siplizumab. Naive T cells apparently outstripped memory cells in diversity and seemed major alloresponse contributors. Proof of suppressive function in proliferating Tregs from siplizumab cultures was not established.

A note on this clone: Its antigen is currently unknown.

Assay: immunoSEQ multiplex PCR; the TCRdb copy retains only in-frame clones and omits some. The table has about 100,000 clones, about nine tenths seen once. This CDR3 is built from 18 residues. The trim removed 4 bases at V and 0 bases at J, leaving 8 bases unmatched. Germline loops: CDR1 SGDLS, CDR2 YYNGEE. The clonotype was recovered from a human donor in good health. The sample was non-Treg CD4+ T cells sorted from blood. The chain couples TRBV9 to TRBJ2-6; 9 positions agree with TRBD1. The CDR3 DNA is TGTGCCAGCAGCCCACGGGACAGGGAAACCTCTGGGGCCAACGTCCTGACTTTC. This sequence encodes CASSPRDRETSGANVLTF.